This T cell receptor beta chain is drawn from a study of spatial heterogeneity in lung cancer (dated by TCRdb to the late 2010s). Study-wide context: The donors were 65 to 85 patients from the lung TRACERx cohort who had early-stage, untreated non-small cell lung cancer. Follow-up PBMC samples were sequenced whenever available, with a median time to follow-up of approximately 2 years after resection. Beta-chain transcripts were consistently detected in greater numbers than alpha-chain transcripts, which likely reflected higher beta-chain transcript abundance. In the raw uncorrected reads, each unique combination of TCR and UMI appeared on average more than ten times. TCR alpha and beta repertoires were quantitatively compared across multiple tumor regions, matched nontumor lung and blood in non-small cell lung cancer. TCR repertoire features were related to nonsynonymous mutation counts determined by whole-exome sequencing of tumor tissue. At surgery, both alpha and beta chains were TCR-sequenced in about 200 tumor regions, roughly 64 matched nontumor lung samples and just over 55 PBMC samples.

This clonotype was observed at least ten times. There is no known antigen for this receptor. Per-base qualities were not stored, and no clone one base away is much larger. Library preparation used 5' RACE. Data came from a NextSeq 500. The TCR library protocol attached a unique molecular identifier to each TCR cDNA molecule to allow correction of PCR and sequencing errors. The authors' analysis ran thus. TCR identification, UMI-based error correction and CDR3 extraction were all carried out with Decombinator tools. Expanded TCRs were defined as those above a frequency of 2 per 1,000, corresponding to the top 1% of the tumor frequency distribution. Renyi diversity was calculated using the R vegan package after each repertoire was subsampled 100 times to 5,000 TCRs. CDR3 similarity networks were built from amino acid triplet string-kernel similarity, with CDR3s being connected when pairwise similarity was above 0.82. TCRdb's own reprocessing of the public reads used fastp at Q25 and MiXCR and kept productive beta chains. Rows are unified per CDR3 protein, each entry keeping the most common DNA and genes. TCRdb's processing, not the study's, gives the V and J calls here. The sample contains roughly 46,000 distinct CDR3 sequences, approximately 12% of them found a single time. Together, the top ten hold about 30% of the sample.

The sample's time point, from its label and the paper: blood at routine non-recurrence follow-up after resection. Whole RNA extracted from tumor and nontumor lung tissue, or from cryopreserved PBMC samples, was used for TCR sequencing without cell sorting. Patients were selected for TCR sequencing only if sufficient RNA was available from at least two tumor regions. Study-level results and caveats: Confirming at a functional level the hypothesis that regional TCRs recognize regional mutations was considered to require additional single-cell paired TCR alpha and beta sequencing. Only 11 to 15 patients were included in the comparisons of baseline and follow-up blood repertoires. Ubiquitous expanded tumor TCRs were found in blood more often at tumor resection than at routine follow-up.

The CDR3, cysteine through phenylalanine, is 17 amino acids long. Kept here is only the CDR3 DNA, which spans 51 bases and is read in frame from base 1. Trimming removed 5 bases from V and 0 bases from J; the gene matches leave 7 bases unexplained. The germline V gene yields SGHAT for CDR1 and FQNNGV for CDR2. The sequence joins TRBV11-2 to TRBJ1-6; a stretch of 7 junction bases matches TRBD1. The sequence came from a male donor with early-stage non-small cell lung cancer. Material: PBMCs, obtained at follow-up. The nucleotide sequence reads as follows: TGTGCCAGCAGCGGCTCCGGGACAGTCTCCTATAATTCACCCCTCCACTTT. Its protein reads: CASSGSGTVSYNSPLHF.